This TCR beta chain was recovered during a study of blood T cell repertoires in COVID-19. With V trimmed by 6 bases and J by 2 bases, 19 bases remained unmatched. Germline V CDR1 and CDR2: SNHLY, FYNNEI. The CDR3 loop spans 18 amino acids. Method: immunoSEQ multiplex PCR; TCRdb's copy keeps in-frame clones and lacks some. The data show about 380,000 clones, with 70% to 90% seen just once and 1.2% held by the top ten. Sequencing was carried out using PBMCs or T cells enriched from blood (not recorded which). The receptor's source is a woman between 18 and 29 years old who had recovered from COVID-19. The chain is built from TRBV2 and TRBJ2-7; 7 bases are a match to TRBD1. The CDR3 DNA reads as TGTGCCAGCAGGAGCCTGTCCGGGACAGAATCTCTTACCTACGAGCAGTACTTC. As protein: CASRSLSGTESLTYEQYF.